The 10 T cell receptor beta chains given below trace back to one sample, sequenced in a study of beta chain features in type 1 diabetes. Expressed TCRB transcripts were sequenced because the entire RNA isolate underwent reverse transcription. Sequencing used immunoSEQ multiplex PCR; TCRdb keeps in-frame clones, though not all of them. The sample has 200,000 to 300,000 clones, approximately 70% seen once. The sample consisted of naive CD4+ T cells from blood. The source is a man aged 30-40 years in good health.

This clone was counted once. The chain uses TRBV9 and TRBJ2-2, with 9 bases fitting TRBD2. This CDR3 region has 17 residues. Trimming at V came to 4 bases and at J to 4 bases, leaving 11 bases not matched to a gene. Per the germline V gene, CDR1 is SGDLS and CDR2 is YYNGEE. Here the CDR3 reads CASSPRSGSAFTGELFF. The CDR3 DNA reads TGTGCCAGCAGCCCCCGTAGCGGGAGTGCGTTCACCGGGGAGCTGTTTTTT. Complete variable domain (other parts from reference TRBV9 and TRBJ2-2): DSGVTQTPKHLITATGQRVTLRCSPRSGDLSVYWYQQSLDQGLQFLIQYYNGEERAKGNILERFSAQQFPDLHSELNLSSLELGDSALYFCASSPRSGSAFTGELFFGEGSRLTVL.

The V gene is TRBV30, the J gene TRBJ2-1, with TRBD2 identical over 9 bases. The V gene end was trimmed by 0 bases and the J gene end by 3 bases; junction bases not matched to a gene: 15. The CDR3 has 19 amino acids. The germline V gene has CDR1 GTSNPN and CDR2 SVGIG (reference sequence). CDR3 nucleotide sequence: TGTGCCTGGAGTGTGACCCTCGCGTCGAGCGGGAGGAACTACAATGAGCAGTTCTTC. As protein: CAWSVTLASSGRNYNEQFF.

The rearrangement uses TRBV15 and TRBJ1-4; D uncertain. This CDR3 has 14 amino acids. Germline V lookup: CDR1 LNHNV, CDR2 YYDKDF (reference sequence). The V and J ends lost 6 bases and 4 bases respectively, with 12 bases between them. The CDR3, as DNA: TGTGCCACCAGAAAGACACCTGATAATGAAAAACTGTTTTTT. It yields the protein CATRKTPDNEKLFF.

The J gene is TRBJ2-1, the V gene TRBV7-2; D not certain. The germline gives CDR1 SGHTA, CDR2 FQGNSA. The CDR3 contains 14 residues. Trimming removed 6 bases at V and 4 bases at J, with 13 bases between. The chain's CDR3 is CASSSRNSYNEQFF. CDR3 DNA: TGTGCCAGCAGTTCCCGTAATTCTTACAATGAGCAGTTCTTC.

The chain combines TRBV2 with TRBJ2-3; D call uncertain. CDR1 and CDR2 from the germline V gene are SNHLY and FYNNEI. CDR3 length: 15 amino acids. The germline V and J ends were trimmed by 5 bases and 3 bases, with 15 bases remaining between them. The CDR3: CASSKGSRTTDTQYF. The CDR3 nucleotides are TGTGCCAGCAGTAAGGGCAGCAGAACGACAGATACGCAGTATTTT.

The chain has TRBV10-3 and TRBJ1-2; D remains unclear. V shed 5 bases and J shed 8 bases, with 18 bases lying between them. In germline, CDR1 is ENHRY, CDR2 SYGVKD. CDR3 length: 14 residues. Here the CDR3 reads CAISLSEAAGGYTF. The DNA for the CDR3 is TGTGCCATCAGTTTGAGCGAGGCGGCCGGGGGCTACACCTTC.

The gene calls are TRBV27 and TRBJ1-6, with D unclear. V was trimmed by 1 base and J by 2 bases, leaving 12 bases between them. Germline CDR1 is MNHEY and CDR2 is SMNVEV (reference sequence). The CDR3 has 17 residues. The DNA for the CDR3 is TGTGCCAGCAGTTTATATGGGGAGATAGCCTATAATTCACCCCTCCACTTT. Amino acid sequence: CASSLYGEIAYNSPLHF.

This clone was recorded a few times. This chain uses TRBV10-2 with TRBJ2-1, with D possibly being TRBD2 (6 bases). Germline assignment: CDR1 WSHSY and CDR2 SAAADI. The CDR3 has 16 amino acids. V lost 3 bases, J lost 4 bases, and 16 bases lay in between. The DNA for the CDR3 is TGCGCCAGCAGTGATCTCCGGACTATCCCTTACAATGAGCAGTTCTTC. Its protein product is CASSDLRTIPYNEQFF.

CDR3 sequence reads: CAWGGPGQGNTGELFF. The CDR3 DNA sequence: TGTGCCTGGGGGGGACCGGGACAGGGAAACACCGGGGAGCTGTTTTTT. The V and J genes are TRBV30 and TRBJ2-2; 9 bases align to TRBD1. The V gene's germline CDR1 is GTSNPN and CDR2 SVGIG (reference sequence). The V segment lost 5 bases and the J segment 2 bases; nucleotides outside the gene matches: 9. The CDR3 sequence is 16 residues long.

The chain uses TRBV29-1 and TRBJ1-1; D remains unclear. The V gene's germline CDR1 is SQVTM and CDR2 ANQGSEA. The germline V and J ends were trimmed by 7 bases and 4 bases, with 10 bases remaining between them. CDR3 size: 11 residues. The CDR3 sequence is CSAGGGTEAFF. The CDR3 region has the DNA TGCAGCGCCGGAGGCGGCACTGAAGCTTTCTTT.